These 12 T cell receptor beta chains came from one sample sequenced in a study of OX40 agonist ivuxolimab in advanced cancers. Measured with immunoSEQ multiplex PCR; TCRdb has only the in-frame clones, and not every one. The sample lists roughly 70,000 clones; approximately 81% were seen once. The source was CD4+ or CD8+ T cells sorted from blood, collected in a trial of the OX40 agonist ivuxolimab. The receptors come from an adult with an advanced solid tumor such as melanoma, head and neck, liver or kidney cancer.

The genes are TRBV5-1 and TRBJ1-2, with D uncertain. CDR1 and CDR2 from the germline V gene are SGHRS and YFSETQ. V gave up 0 bases and J gave up 7 bases, with 19 bases separating them. The CDR3 is 16 amino acids. For the CDR3, the DNA is TGCGCCAGCAGCTTGGAGGGCAGCATAGGGTCTGGTGGCTACACCTTC. Its protein is CASSLEGSIGSGGYTF.

The chain couples TRBV6-5 to TRBJ2-2; tentatively, D is TRBD1 (6 bases). CDR3 length: 15 residues. The ends were cut back, 1 base at V and 2 bases at J, with 8 bases in the middle. The germline V gene encodes CDR1 MNHEY and CDR2 SVGAGI. The CDR3 DNA is TGTGCCAGCAGTTACTTGGGACAAAACACCGGGGAGCTGTTTTTT. It translates to CASSYLGQNTGELFF.

J is TRBJ1-2 and V is TRBV7-2, with 9 bases identical to TRBD1. The CDR3 loop spans 17 amino acids. From germline, CDR1 is SGHTA and CDR2 FQGNSA. With V trimmed by 5 bases and J by 5 bases, 15 bases remained unmatched. The CDR3 coding sequence is TGTGCCAGCAGCCGGGACAGGGACCGCGCTCGGGATTATGGCTACACCTTC. Protein: CASSRDRDRARDYGYTF. The whole variable domain, remainder taken from reference TRBV7-2 and TRBJ1-2, is GAGVSQSPSNKVTEKGKDVELRCDPISGHTALYWYRQSLGQGLEFLIYFQGNSAPDKSGLPSDRFSAERTGGSVSTLTIQRTQQEDSAVYLCASSRDRDRARDYGYTFGSGTRLTVV.

The CDR3 sequence: CASSEYPGTGYLGGELFF. The CDR3, as DNA: TGTGCCAGCAGTGAATATCCCGGGACAGGGTATCTTGGCGGGGAGCTGTTTTTT. The chain joins TRBV25-1 to TRBJ2-2, with 9 bases fitting TRBD1. Trimming cost V 0 bases and J 7 bases; bases outside gene matches: 12. This CDR3 is 18 amino acids long. Germline CDR1 MGHDK, CDR2 SYGVNS.

The J gene is TRBJ1-4, the V gene TRBV5-1; D is ambiguous. Germline loops: CDR1 SGHRS, CDR2 YFSETQ. V dropped 0 bases and J dropped 7 bases, with 10 bases sitting between them. This CDR3 has 14 residues. The CDR3 sequence is CASSLGGLGEKLFF. The CDR3 region has the DNA TGCGCCAGCAGCTTGGGAGGACTGGGTGAAAAACTGTTTTTT.

The genes are TRBV6-5 and TRBJ2-2; tentatively, D is TRBD1 (5 bases). This CDR3 comprises 15 residues. Germline V CDR1 and CDR2: MNHEY, SVGAGI. Trimming removed 6 bases at V and 5 bases at J, with 16 bases between. The CDR3 DNA follows: TGTGCCAGCAGATTAATGGGGCAGGGAACCGGGGAGCTGTTTTTT. Residues: CASRLMGQGTGELFF.

This sequence joins TRBV5-1 and TRBJ2-3; 7 bases fit TRBD1. CDR1 and CDR2 from the germline V gene are SGHRS and YFSETQ. The CDR3 is 15 residues long. V gave up 4 bases and J gave up 0 bases; unmatched junction bases: 5. CDR3 bases: TGCGCCAGCAGCCCGGGACAGCCTAGCACAGATACGCAGTATTTT. Amino acid sequence: CASSPGQPSTDTQYF.

This chain joins TRBV5-1 and TRBJ2-1; a possible D gene is TRBD1 (6 bases). The CDR3 has 14 amino acids. The germline CDR1 and CDR2 sequences are SGHRS and YFSETQ. V was cut by 0 bases and J by 5 bases, with 9 bases left in between. DNA for the CDR3: TGCGCCAGCAGCTTGGGGGACATTAACAATGAGCAGTTCTTC. Translating gives CASSLGDINNEQFF.

V usage is TRBV7-8 and J usage is TRBJ1-6; no clear D. The germline V gene encodes CDR1 SGHVS and CDR2 FQNEAQ. This CDR3 is built from 13 residues. Trimming removed 4 bases from V and 10 bases from J, with 11 bases in between. The CDR3 sequence is CASSWTASSPLHF. CDR3 nucleotides: TGTGCCAGCAGCTGGACGGCTTCCTCACCCCTCCACTTT.

V usage is TRBV4-1 and J usage is TRBJ2-1; TRBD2 matches at 7 bases. The CDR3 loop spans 14 amino acids. The trim removed 2 bases at V and 4 bases at J, leaving 2 bases unmatched. Germline CDR1 MGHRA, CDR2 YSYEKL. CDR3 DNA sequence: TGCGCCAGCAGCCAACTAGCGGAATACAATGAGCAGTTCTTC. Amino acid sequence: CASSQLAEYNEQFF.

The V and J genes are TRBV9 and TRBJ2-2; D might be TRBD2 (6 bases). CDR1 and CDR2 from the germline V gene are SGDLS and YYNGEE. There are 15 residues in the CDR3. V was pared by 0 bases and J by 6 bases, with 12 bases between. Here the CDR3 DNA reads TGTGCCAGCAGCGTAGGTGCGGGACTGGCCGGGGAGCTGTTTTTT. Encoded protein: CASSVGAGLAGELFF.

The V call is TRBV7-3, the J call TRBJ1-2; 7 nucleotides match TRBD1. CDR1 is SGHTA, CDR2 FQGTGA, per germline. The CDR3 runs to 15 residues. With V trimmed by 5 bases and J by 4 bases, 10 bases remained unmatched. The DNA of the CDR3 is TGTGCCAGCAGCCCCAGACAGGGTACGGGCTATGGCTACACCTTC. It encodes CASSPRQGTGYGYTF.